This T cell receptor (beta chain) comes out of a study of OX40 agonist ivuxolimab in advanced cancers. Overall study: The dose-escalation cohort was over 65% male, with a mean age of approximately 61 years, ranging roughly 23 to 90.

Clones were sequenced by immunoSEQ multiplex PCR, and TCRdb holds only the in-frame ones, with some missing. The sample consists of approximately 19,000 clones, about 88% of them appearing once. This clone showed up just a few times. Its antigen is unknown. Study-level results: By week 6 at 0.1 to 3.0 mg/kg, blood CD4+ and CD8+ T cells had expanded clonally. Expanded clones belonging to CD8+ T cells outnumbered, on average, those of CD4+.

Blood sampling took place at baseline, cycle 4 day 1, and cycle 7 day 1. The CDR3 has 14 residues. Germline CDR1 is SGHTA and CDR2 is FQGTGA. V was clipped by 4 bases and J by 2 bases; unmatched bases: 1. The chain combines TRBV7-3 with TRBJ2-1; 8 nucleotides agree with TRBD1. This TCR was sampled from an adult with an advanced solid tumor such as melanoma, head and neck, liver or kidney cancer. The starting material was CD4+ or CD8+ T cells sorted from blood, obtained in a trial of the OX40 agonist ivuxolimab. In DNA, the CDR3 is TGTGCCAGCAGCTCGACAGGGGCCTACAATGAGCAGTTCTTC. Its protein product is CASSSTGAYNEQFF.